This record covers a single TCR beta chain. The antigen it binds to is not known. The record has no base qualities; no much larger clone is one base away. Libraries were built with the immunoSEQ multiplex PCR assay. For the multiplex PCR, a mixture combining 60 forward primers for TCR Vbeta segments and 13 reverse primers for TCR Jbeta segments was used. A multiplex PCR assay on genomic DNA amplified the CDR3 region of rearranged TCR beta genes. The Illumina HiSeq System was used to sequence the amplified TCR beta libraries as 87-base-pair reads. In the original analysis: A later analysis counted tens of millions of unique TCR beta chains across the 690 or so repertoires, and roughly 11 million of these chains were shared by at least two donors. Raw reads were error-corrected and collapsed into unique sequences with a nearest-neighbor algorithm that merged closely related sequences to remove PCR and sequencing errors. V, D and J gene segments were assigned by aligning CDR3 sequences to IMGT reference sequences. For a sequence to be retained, at least a six-nucleotide match to both a V gene segment and a J gene segment was required. A rearrangement was called productive if the CDR3 had no stop codons and remained in frame with V and J, and every other rearrangement was called non-productive. Following IMGT convention, CDR3 was defined as the stretch from the second conserved V-encoded cysteine up to the conserved J-encoded phenylalanine. The earlier analysis of 550 to 650 of the donors excluded any sequence lacking an unambiguous match to a single V gene segment. In an earlier analysis of 587 of the donors, V segments were called functional above 56.7% productive rearrangements and were called segregating when the between-donor standard deviation exceeded 5%. A statistical classification framework was developed to diagnose cytomegalovirus status using the catalog of TCR beta chain sequences. In a later analysis, TCR nucleotide sequences were compared against IMGT/GENE-DB human TR gene sequences so that V and J genes could be assigned. A later analysis assigned CDR3 sequences and most-parsimonious VDJ recombination scenarios with the TCRdist pipeline. In a later analysis, every TCR beta chain was defined by the combination of its CDR3 amino acid sequence and its V-gene family, and reads without a unique V-gene family were dropped. A later analysis removed 592 highly shared, low-generation-probability nucleotide sequences to deal with suspected cross-contamination and a sequencing artifact. A later analysis calculated a clonal expansion index for each public chain from normalized within-repertoire ranks of inferred template counts. In a later analysis, generation probabilities were computed with a VDJ recombination model fitted to out-of-frame rearrangements, and the resulting probabilities were checked against IGoR. Hypergeometric tests were used in a later analysis to score TCR-TCR, TCR-HLA and TCR-CMV co-occurrence, with a repertoire-size bias correction applied to the TCR pairs. False discovery rates were estimated in a later analysis by permuting HLA or CMV assignments 20 times. In a later analysis, co-occurring TCRs were grouped using DBSCAN, with TCRdist sequence similarity added in when clustering inside HLA-allele-positive subsets. Repertoires with fewer than 30,000 or more than 120,000 public chains were left out of co-occurrence clustering, as were a handful of repertoires with anomalous nucleotide sharing. TCRdb retrieved this table from immuneACCESS and kept in-frame rearrangements only. Not all clones are present; in checked studies, unresolved V genes account for under half, and no reason is known for the remainder. V, J and clone size are taken as reported in that table, and D and trimming were inferred from the DNA itself. This sample holds around 130,000 clones; approximately 77% were observed only once. Approximately 0.9% of the sample goes to the ten largest clones.

The cohort consisted of 650 to 700 healthy bone marrow donors. Cohort members were all nominally healthy when sampled, although unrecorded immune exposures were likely present. The donor tested CMV seronegative, placing the donor among the 350 or so seronegative members of the cohort. A peripheral blood sample was collected from each donor, and TCR beta sequencing was performed on peripheral blood mononuclear cells. The Qiagen DNeasy Blood Extraction Kit was used to extract genomic DNA from the blood cell samples. Trimming removed 0 bases from V and 2 bases from J, leaving 11 bases between the germline ends. The CDR3 holds 15 amino acids from the cysteine to the phenylalanine. The retained sequence is limited to the CDR3, 45 bases, with the frame set at the first base. Per the germline V gene, WSHSY is the CDR1 and SAAADI is the CDR2. This sample is drawn from a study of cytomegalovirus exposure and HLA in healthy donors listed by TCRdb under 2017. Some background on the complete study: An earlier analysis of approximately 640 of the donors reported roughly 270 Gb of sequence data and around 110 million unique TCR beta sequences from about 180 million T cells. The study aimed to test whether cataloging public T cell receptors could reveal signatures of past pathogen exposure. In a later analysis, previously published TCR beta repertoires from hundreds of donors were re-analyzed and high-resolution HLA genotyping was added so that TCR occurrence patterns could be studied. Every repertoire in the discovery cohort had been generated on one and the same sequencing platform. Five DR-DQ haplotypes were handled as single units for association and clustering, since linkage in the cohort was strong. Class I and class II HLA loci were covered by the typing at four-digit resolution. Along with the approximately 670-subject first cohort, a separate validation cohort of approximately 110 different subjects was used. Roughly 300 gigabases of sequencing data and tens of millions of unique TCR sequences were included in an early release covering about 620 HLA-typed donors. To predict cytomegalovirus infection status, the study brought together high-throughput TCR immunosequencing, statistical association of individual TCRs with disease status, and machine learning. On average, about 240,000 unique TCR beta nucleotide sequences were sequenced per donor among a few hundred genotyped donors of the cohort, with around 19% of those sequences being non-productive. A later genetic analysis used genome-wide SNP genotypes for 398 of the 666 donors, treating that subset as a discovery cohort. The number of donors typed differed by locus, with about 629-640 for A, B, C, DRB1 and DQB1, more than 500 for DQA1, 600 to 610 for DPA1, and some 440 for DPB1. Rather than using new phenotypic data, the later analysis identified candidate immune exposures from TCR beta sequences and from how often those sequences occurred across donors. Donor age, sex, ethnicity and CMV serostatus were compiled together with the repertoire data. Of the roughly 390 genotyped donors, 70% to 90% were placed in the genetic ancestry cluster associated with self-reported Caucasian donors. An earlier analysis of a few hundred of the donors applied high-throughput TCR beta sequencing to assess whether each TCR beta V gene segment acted as functional or pseudogenic. The study profiled the T cell repertoires of hundreds of subjects by immunosequencing and related them to cytomegalovirus serostatus. Points the paper makes about the study in general: A later analysis found that TCR association rates varied across HLA loci, with DRB1 alleles showing the most associated TCRs and HLA-C alleles the fewest. Because counts were too low, roughly 18 rarely observed V segments, including chromosome 9 orphons, were left out of the earlier analysis of about 500 of the donors. The study gave a list of over 150 TCR beta chains associated with cytomegalovirus. Only TCR beta chains were sequenced in this cohort, and the absence of alpha or paired-chain data limited detectable features. Cytomegalovirus status was reported to be diagnosed by the classifier with high specificity and sensitivity in both the original and validation cohorts. A later analysis found that most CMV-associated TCR beta chains appeared HLA-restricted, with HLA associations seemingly driven largely by CMV exposure. When HLA alleles, especially DR and DQ, strongly co-occurred, attributing TCR associations to individual alleles was difficult. A cluster of highly shared sequence variants was judged likely to represent a technical artifact of the sequencing pipeline. A later analysis associated 15,000 or so TCR beta sequences with specific HLA alleles at a false discovery rate of 0.05. A further reported finding was that TCR beta sequences accurately predicted the HLA-A and HLA-B alleles for most subjects in the first cohort. HLA typing was unavailable for some donors at each locus, so association tests used only the typed subset. The authors suggested that the approach could potentially be extended to other disease states and immunological phenotypes. While some public TCRs were present in many individuals, most TCR sequences turned up only very rarely across donors. In an earlier analysis of approximately 590 of the donors, most TCR beta V segments appeared in productive rearrangements about 87% or about 30% of the time, broadly matching IMGT annotations. Because the 87-base-pair reads could not distinguish some IMGT-functional V segments, including TRBV6-2 and TRBV6-3, those segments were excluded. The only immune exposure information available for the cohort was CMV serostatus. The presence/absence analyses assumed that sequencing depth was roughly uniform across donors, and that assumption may not be true. Linkage disequilibrium might explain the correlated functional status among segregating V segments, but an unknown experimental factor could not be excluded. In vitro tests confirmed that a few of the cytomegalovirus-associated TCR beta chains recognize cytomegalovirus antigens. Several of the top co-occurrence clusters appeared to be linked to parvovirus B19, influenza, CMV and Epstein-Barr virus, according to a later analysis. An association between a missense DCLRE1C variant and V-gene and J-gene trimming of TCR beta chains was found in a later genetic analysis and replicated in an independent cohort. Compared with equally common non-associated chains, HLA-associated TCR beta chains in a later analysis were more clonally expanded and had lower generation probabilities. A later genetic analysis reported fewer N-insertions in productive TCRs among donors in an Asian-associated ancestry cluster than the roughly 700-donor mean.

Recombination linked TRBV10-2 to TRBJ2-7; TRBD1 could be the D gene, as 6 bases match. Material for sequencing was PBMCs. This receptor was obtained from a woman in her fifties or sixties in good health and CMV-seronegative. The CDR3 in this case is CASSESTGAAYEQYF. The DNA is as follows: TGCGCCAGCAGTGAGTCGACAGGTGCCGCCTACGAGCAGTACTTC.